Listed below are T cell receptor beta chains from one sample, sequenced in a study of OX40 agonist ivuxolimab in advanced cancers. Measured with immunoSEQ multiplex PCR; TCRdb has only the in-frame clones, and not every one. The repertoire holds 73,000 or so clones, with around 84% as singletons. Here the sequenced sample was CD4+ or CD8+ T cells sorted from blood, taken in a trial of the OX40 agonist ivuxolimab. These receptors were obtained from an adult with an advanced solid tumor such as melanoma, head and neck, liver or kidney cancer. The CDR3 runs from the conserved cysteine through the conserved F or W. Each record gives: V gene, D gene, J gene, CDR3 protein, CDR3 DNA. A D gene is named only where the DNA matches it firmly.

V: TRBV4-3
D: NA
J: TRBJ2-1
CDR3: CASSQVPALTYNEQFF
DNA: TGCGCCAGCAGCCAAGTCCCGGCTCTAACCTACAATGAGCAGTTCTTC

V: TRBV2
D: NA
J: TRBJ2-1
CDR3: CASLYHNEQFF
DNA: TGTGCCAGTCTCTACCACAATGAGCAGTTCTTC

V: TRBV11-1
D: TRBD2
J: TRBJ2-4
CDR3: CASSLAWGLAGGAKNIQYF
DNA: TGTGCCAGCAGCTTAGCCTGGGGTCTAGCGGGAGGCGCCAAAAACATTCAGTACTTC

V: TRBV19
D: NA
J: TRBJ1-3
CDR3: CASSTRQSSGNTIYF
DNA: TGTGCCAGTAGTACACGACAGAGCTCTGGAAACACCATATATTTT

V: TRBV6-6
D: TRBD1
J: TRBJ2-7
CDR3: CASSYSGQGGYEQYF
DNA: TGTGCCAGCAGTTACTCAGGACAGGGAGGCTACGAGCAGTACTTC

V: TRBV11-2
D: NA
J: TRBJ2-7
CDR3: CASSFPSSYEQYF
DNA: TGTGCCAGCAGCTTTCCGAGCTCCTACGAGCAGTACTTC

V: TRBV11-3
D: TRBD2
J: TRBJ2-1
CDR3: CASSLTAGGPRGYEQFF
DNA: TGTGCCAGCAGCTTAACGGCGGGAGGACCTCGGGGCTATGAGCAGTTCTTC

V: TRBV9
D: NA
J: TRBJ2-5
CDR3: CASSVGTGGTQYF
DNA: TGTGCCAGCAGCGTAGGGACCGGGGGGACCCAGTACTTC

V: TRBV9
D: TRBD2
J: TRBJ2-5
CDR3: CASSVSTFSGAEQYF
DNA: TGTGCCAGCAGCGTCTCAACGTTCAGCGGGGCGGAGCAGTACTTC

V: TRBV19
D: TRBD1
J: TRBJ1-3
CDR3: CASDQRDRVLSVGNTIYF
DNA: TGTGCCAGTGATCAACGGGACAGGGTCCTATCGGTTGGAAACACCATATATTTT

V: TRBV2
D: TRBD2
J: TRBJ2-5
CDR3: CASSGFAGVDETQYF
DNA: TGTGCCAGCAGTGGATTTGCGGGGGTCGACGAGACCCAGTACTTC

V: TRBV6-5
D: TRBD2
J: TRBJ2-1
CDR3: CASSSRGGSYNEQFF
DNA: TGTGCCAGCAGTTCCCGGGGGGGTTCCTACAATGAGCAGTTCTTC

V: TRBV27
D: NA
J: TRBJ1-1
CDR3: CASGGPYTEAFF
DNA: TGTGCCAGCGGGGGCCCCTACACTGAAGCTTTCTTT

V: TRBV30
D: NA
J: TRBJ2-5
CDR3: CAWSSRGALGETQYF
DNA: TGTGCCTGGAGTAGCCGGGGGGCGCTGGGAGAGACCCAGTACTTC

V: TRBV2
D: TRBD1
J: TRBJ1-4
CDR3: CASSSTGGNEKLFF
DNA: TGTGCCAGCAGTTCGACAGGGGGAAATGAAAAACTGTTTTTT